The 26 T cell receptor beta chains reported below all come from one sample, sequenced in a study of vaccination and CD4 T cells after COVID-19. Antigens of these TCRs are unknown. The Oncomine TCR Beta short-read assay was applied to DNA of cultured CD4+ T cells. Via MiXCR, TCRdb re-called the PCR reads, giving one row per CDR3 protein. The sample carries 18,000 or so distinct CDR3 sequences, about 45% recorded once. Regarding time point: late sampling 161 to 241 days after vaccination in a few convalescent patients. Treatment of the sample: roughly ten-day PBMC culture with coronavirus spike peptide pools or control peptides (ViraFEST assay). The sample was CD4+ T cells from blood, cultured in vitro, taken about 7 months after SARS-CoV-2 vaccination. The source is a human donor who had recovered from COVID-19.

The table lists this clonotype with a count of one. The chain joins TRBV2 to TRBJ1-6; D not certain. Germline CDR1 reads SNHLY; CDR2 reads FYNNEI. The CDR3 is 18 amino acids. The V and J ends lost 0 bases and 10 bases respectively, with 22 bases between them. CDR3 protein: CASSEASPPGLMDSPLHF. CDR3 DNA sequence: TGTGCCAGCAGTGAAGCTTCTCCCCCCGGACTGATGGACTCACCCCTCCACTTT.

This chain's CDR3 is CASSLASSYEQYF. The CDR3 DNA is TGTGCCAGCAGCTTAGCTTCCTCCTACGAGCAGTACTTC. This sequence joins TRBV7-2 and TRBJ2-7; D is undetermined. Per the germline V gene, CDR1 is SGHTA and CDR2 is FQGNSA. Deletions cut 0 bases from V and 0 bases from J, with 3 bases between. This CDR3 has 13 amino acids.

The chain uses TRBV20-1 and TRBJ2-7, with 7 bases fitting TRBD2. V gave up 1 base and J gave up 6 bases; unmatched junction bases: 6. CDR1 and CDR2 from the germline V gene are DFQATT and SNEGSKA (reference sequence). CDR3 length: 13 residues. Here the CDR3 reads CSARGGGFSEQYF. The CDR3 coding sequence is TGCAGTGCTAGAGGGGGGGGGTTCAGCGAGCAGTACTTC.

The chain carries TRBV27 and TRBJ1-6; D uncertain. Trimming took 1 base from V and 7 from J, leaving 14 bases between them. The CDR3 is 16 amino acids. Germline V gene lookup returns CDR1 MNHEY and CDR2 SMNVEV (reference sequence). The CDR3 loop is CASSLFLAGGNSPLHF. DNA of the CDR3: TGTGCCAGCAGTTTATTCCTGGCAGGCGGGAATTCACCCCTCCACTTT.

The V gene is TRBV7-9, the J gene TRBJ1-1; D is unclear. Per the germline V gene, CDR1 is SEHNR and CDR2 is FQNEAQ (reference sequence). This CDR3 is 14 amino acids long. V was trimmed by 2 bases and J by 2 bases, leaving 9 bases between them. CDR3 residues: CASSLLTVNTEAFF. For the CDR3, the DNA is TGTGCCAGCAGCTTACTGACGGTAAACACTGAAGCTTTCTTT.

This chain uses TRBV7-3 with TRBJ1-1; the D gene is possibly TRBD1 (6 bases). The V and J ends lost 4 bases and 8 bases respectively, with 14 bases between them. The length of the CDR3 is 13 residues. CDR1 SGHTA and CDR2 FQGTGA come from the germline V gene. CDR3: CASSSQVRGEAFF. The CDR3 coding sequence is TGTGCCAGCAGCTCCCAGGTTAGGGGGGAAGCTTTCTTT.

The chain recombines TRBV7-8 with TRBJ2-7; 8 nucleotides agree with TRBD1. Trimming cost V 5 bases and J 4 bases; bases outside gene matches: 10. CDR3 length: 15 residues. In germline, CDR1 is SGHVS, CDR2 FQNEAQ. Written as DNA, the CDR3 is TGTGCCAGCAGCCTATGGACAGGGATAGGATACGAGCAGTACTTC. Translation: CASSLWTGIGYEQYF.

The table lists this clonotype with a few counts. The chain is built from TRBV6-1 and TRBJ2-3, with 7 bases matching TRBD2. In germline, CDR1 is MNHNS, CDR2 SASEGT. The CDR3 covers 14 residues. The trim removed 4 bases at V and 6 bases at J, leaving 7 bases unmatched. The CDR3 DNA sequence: TGTGCCAGCAGTGGAACTAGCGAGGGCGATACGCAGTATTTT. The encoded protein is CASSGTSEGDTQYF.

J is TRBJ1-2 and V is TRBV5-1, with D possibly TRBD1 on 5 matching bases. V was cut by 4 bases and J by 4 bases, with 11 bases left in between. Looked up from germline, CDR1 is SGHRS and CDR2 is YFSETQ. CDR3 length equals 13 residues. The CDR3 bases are TGCGCCAGCAGCCGAGGGGACGGCTATGGCTACACCTTC. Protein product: CASSRGDGYGYTF.

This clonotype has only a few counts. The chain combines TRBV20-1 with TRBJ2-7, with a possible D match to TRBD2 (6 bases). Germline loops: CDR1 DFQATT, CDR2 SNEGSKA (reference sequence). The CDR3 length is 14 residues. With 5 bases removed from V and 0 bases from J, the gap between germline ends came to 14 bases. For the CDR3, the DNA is TGCAGTGCTTCTTCCGGCGGGGACTCCTACGAGCAGTACTTC. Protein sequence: CSASSGGDSYEQYF.

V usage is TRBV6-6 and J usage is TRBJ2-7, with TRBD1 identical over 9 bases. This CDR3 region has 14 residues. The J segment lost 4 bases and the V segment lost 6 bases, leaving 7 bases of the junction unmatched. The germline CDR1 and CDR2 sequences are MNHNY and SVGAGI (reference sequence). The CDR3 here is CASRPGTGSYEQYF. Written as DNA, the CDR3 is TGTGCCAGCAGACCCGGGACAGGGTCGTACGAGCAGTACTTC.

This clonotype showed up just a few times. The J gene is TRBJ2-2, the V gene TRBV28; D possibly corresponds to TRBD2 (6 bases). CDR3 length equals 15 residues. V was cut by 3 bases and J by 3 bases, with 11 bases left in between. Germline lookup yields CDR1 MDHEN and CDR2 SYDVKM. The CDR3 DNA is TGTGCCAGCAGTTTGGGGGAGGTGGACACCGGGGAGCTGTTTTTT. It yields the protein CASSLGEVDTGELFF.

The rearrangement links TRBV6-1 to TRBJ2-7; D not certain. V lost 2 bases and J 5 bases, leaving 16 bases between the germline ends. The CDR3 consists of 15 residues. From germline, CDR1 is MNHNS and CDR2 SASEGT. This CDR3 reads CASSEHGPYKDEQYF. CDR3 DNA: TGTGCCAGCAGTGAACACGGGCCGTACAAAGACGAGCAGTACTTC.

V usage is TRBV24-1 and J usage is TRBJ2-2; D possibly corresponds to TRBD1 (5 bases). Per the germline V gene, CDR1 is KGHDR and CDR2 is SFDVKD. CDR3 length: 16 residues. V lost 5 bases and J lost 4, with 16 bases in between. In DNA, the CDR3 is TGTGCCACCAGTGGGGGCGCTCTATCGGGCACCGGGGAGCTGTTTTTT. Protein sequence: CATSGGALSGTGELFF.

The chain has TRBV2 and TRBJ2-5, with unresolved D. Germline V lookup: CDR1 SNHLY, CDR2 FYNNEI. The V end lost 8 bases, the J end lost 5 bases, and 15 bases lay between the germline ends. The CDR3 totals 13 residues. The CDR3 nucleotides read TGTGCCAGCCATCCTTGGACCGGGGAGACCCAGTACTTC. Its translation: CASHPWTGETQYF.

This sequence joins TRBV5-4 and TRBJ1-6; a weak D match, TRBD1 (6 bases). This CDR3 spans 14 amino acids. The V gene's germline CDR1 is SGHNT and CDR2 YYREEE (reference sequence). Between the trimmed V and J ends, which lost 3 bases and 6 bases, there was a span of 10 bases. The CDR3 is CASSSRQANSPLHF. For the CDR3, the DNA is TGTGCCAGCAGCTCCAGACAGGCTAATTCACCCCTCCACTTT.

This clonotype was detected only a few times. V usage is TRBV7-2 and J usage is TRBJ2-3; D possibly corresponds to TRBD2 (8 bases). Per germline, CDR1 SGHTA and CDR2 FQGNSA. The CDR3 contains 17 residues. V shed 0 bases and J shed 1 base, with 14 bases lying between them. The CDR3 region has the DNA TGTGCCAGCAGCTTAGCCCCGGGAGGGGGCGGCACAGATACGCAGTATTTT. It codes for CASSLAPGGGGTDTQYF. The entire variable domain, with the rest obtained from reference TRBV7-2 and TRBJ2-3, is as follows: GAGVSQSPSNKVTEKGKDVELRCDPISGHTALYWYRQSLGQGLEFLIYFQGNSAPDKSGLPSDRFSAERTGGSVSTLTIQRTQQEDSAVYLCASSLAPGGGGTDTQYFGPGTRLTVL.

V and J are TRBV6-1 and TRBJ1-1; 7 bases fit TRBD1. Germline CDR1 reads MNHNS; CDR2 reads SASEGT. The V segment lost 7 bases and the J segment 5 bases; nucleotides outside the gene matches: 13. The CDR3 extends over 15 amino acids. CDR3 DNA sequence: TGTGCCAGCATTACCACCGACAGGGTAGTAACTGAAGCTTTCTTT. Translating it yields CASITTDRVVTEAFF.

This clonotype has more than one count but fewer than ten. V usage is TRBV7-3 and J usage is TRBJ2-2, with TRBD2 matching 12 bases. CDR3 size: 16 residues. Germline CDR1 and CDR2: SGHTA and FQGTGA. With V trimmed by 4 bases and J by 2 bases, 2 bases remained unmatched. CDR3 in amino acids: CASSWGLAGNTGELFF. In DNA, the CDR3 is TGTGCCAGCAGCTGGGGACTAGCGGGTAACACCGGGGAGCTGTTTTTT.

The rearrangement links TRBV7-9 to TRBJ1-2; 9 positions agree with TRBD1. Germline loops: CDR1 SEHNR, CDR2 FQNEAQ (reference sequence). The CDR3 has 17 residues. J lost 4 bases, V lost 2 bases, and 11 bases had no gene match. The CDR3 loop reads CASSLPSGTGSGYGYTF. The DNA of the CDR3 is TGTGCCAGCAGCTTACCCTCCGGGACAGGGTCGGGCTATGGCTACACCTTC.

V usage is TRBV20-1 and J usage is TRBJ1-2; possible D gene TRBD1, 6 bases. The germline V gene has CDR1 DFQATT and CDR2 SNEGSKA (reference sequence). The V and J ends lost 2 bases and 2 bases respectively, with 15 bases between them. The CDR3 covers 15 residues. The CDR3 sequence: CSARPEWTVNYGYTF. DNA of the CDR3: TGCAGTGCTAGACCAGAATGGACAGTCAACTATGGCTACACCTTC.

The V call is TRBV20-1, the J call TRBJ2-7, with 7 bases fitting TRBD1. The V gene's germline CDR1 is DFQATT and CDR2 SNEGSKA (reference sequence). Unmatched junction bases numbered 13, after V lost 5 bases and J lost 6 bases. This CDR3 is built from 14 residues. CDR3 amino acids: CSAGKQGRGSEQYF. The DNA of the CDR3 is TGCAGTGCTGGGAAACAGGGGAGAGGGTCCGAGCAGTACTTC.

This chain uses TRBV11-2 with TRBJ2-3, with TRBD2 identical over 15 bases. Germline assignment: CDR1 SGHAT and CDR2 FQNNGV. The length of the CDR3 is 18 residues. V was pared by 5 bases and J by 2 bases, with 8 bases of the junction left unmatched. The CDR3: CASSPRGLAGGYTDTQYF. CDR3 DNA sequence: TGTGCCAGCAGCCCCCGGGGACTAGCGGGGGGCTACACAGATACGCAGTATTTT.

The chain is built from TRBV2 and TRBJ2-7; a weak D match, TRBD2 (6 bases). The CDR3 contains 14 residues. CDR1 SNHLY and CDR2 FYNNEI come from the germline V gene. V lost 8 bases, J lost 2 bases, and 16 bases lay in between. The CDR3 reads CASEFAGSPYEQYF. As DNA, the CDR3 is TGTGCCAGCGAATTTGCGGGGAGCCCCTACGAGCAGTACTTC. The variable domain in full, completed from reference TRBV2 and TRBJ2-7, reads EPEVTQTPSHQVTQMGQEVILRCVPISNHLYFYWYRQILGQKVEFLVSFYNNEISEKSEIFDDQFSVERPDGSNFTLKIRSTKLEDSAMYFCASEFAGSPYEQYFGPGTRLTVT.

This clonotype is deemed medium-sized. The CDR3 sequence is CASSLNYGYTF. The CDR3 coding sequence is TGTGCCAGCAGTCTCAACTATGGCTACACCTTC. The V gene is TRBV6-1, the J gene TRBJ1-2; no clear D gene. V was shortened by 5 bases and J by 2 bases, with 3 bases between the two germline ends. Germline V gene data show CDR1 as MNHNS and CDR2 as SASEGT. This CDR3 has 11 amino acids.

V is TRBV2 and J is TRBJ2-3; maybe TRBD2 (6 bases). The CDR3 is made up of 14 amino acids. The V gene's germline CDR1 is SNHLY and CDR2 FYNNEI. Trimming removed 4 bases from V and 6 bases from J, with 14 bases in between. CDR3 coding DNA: TGTGCCAGCAGTGTGGGACTCGCCCCTGATACGCAGTATTTT. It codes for CASSVGLAPDTQYF. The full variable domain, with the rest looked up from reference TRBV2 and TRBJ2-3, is EPEVTQTPSHQVTQMGQEVILRCVPISNHLYFYWYRQILGQKVEFLVSFYNNEISEKSEIFDDQFSVERPDGSNFTLKIRSTKLEDSAMYFCASSVGLAPDTQYFGPGTRLTVL.